This TCR beta chain was recorded in a study of blood T cell repertoires in COVID-19. Germline V gene sequence: CDR1 SGHTA, CDR2 FQGTGA. The ends were cut back, 5 bases at V and 0 bases at J, with 13 bases in the middle. The CDR3 has 15 residues. The protocol was immunoSEQ multiplex PCR, while the TCRdb copy is restricted to in-frame clones and leaves out a portion. The table shows about 130,000 clones, with 84% occurring only once. The TCR originated in a woman aged 60-75 years with acute or convalescent COVID-19. This chain links TRBV7-3 with TRBJ1-1, with D uncertain. Source material: peripheral blood. The CDR3 protein is CASSPHRSVNTEAFF. CDR3 DNA: TGTGCCAGCAGCCCCCATCGGTCGGTGAACACTGAAGCTTTCTTT.